The 7 T cell receptor beta chains presented below share a single source sample, sequenced in a study of blood T cell repertoires in COVID-19. The data were produced by immunoSEQ multiplex PCR, yet TCRdb's version contains in-frame clones alone and is incomplete. The sample lists approximately 97,000 clones, approximately 85% seen once, with around 12% in the top ten. The sequencing sample was made of peripheral blood. Receptor source: a human donor in a cohort sampled during active COVID-19.

V gene TRBV6-5 combines with J gene TRBJ2-5, with 9 bases that match TRBD1. J was trimmed by 4 bases and V by 5 bases; bases with no gene match: 5. The CDR3 sequence is 14 residues long. Germline lookup yields CDR1 MNHEY and CDR2 SVGAGI. The CDR3 sequence: CASSPGTGRETQYF. In DNA, the CDR3 is TGTGCCAGCAGTCCCGGGACAGGGAGAGAGACCCAGTACTTC.

This clone appeared a single time. The V and J genes are TRBV30 and TRBJ1-1; a possible D gene is TRBD1 (5 bases). CDR1 and CDR2 from the germline V gene are GTSNPN and SVGIG (reference sequence). V was trimmed by 3 bases and J by 4 bases, leaving 12 bases between them. This CDR3 spans 13 amino acids. CDR3 region: CAWSLAGGTEAFF. In DNA form, the CDR3 reads TGTGCCTGGAGCTTAGCGGGGGGCACTGAAGCTTTCTTT.

The chain joins TRBV27 to TRBJ2-5; TRBD1 agrees at 8 bases. V gave up 5 bases and J gave up 4 bases; unmatched junction bases: 9. The germline V gene encodes CDR1 MNHEY and CDR2 SMNVEV (reference sequence). CDR3 size: 15 residues. This CDR3 is CASSLTPGGGETQYF. CDR3 DNA: TGTGCCAGCAGTCTGACTCCAGGGGGCGGAGAGACCCAGTACTTC.

This clone was seen just once. The gene calls are TRBV4-2 and TRBJ1-1; D is uncertain. Germline V gene lookup returns CDR1 LGHNA and CDR2 YNFKEQ. The CDR3 covers 18 residues. V was shortened by 0 bases and J by 5 bases, with 22 bases between the two germline ends. The CDR3 loop reads CASSQDVAGLNMGTEAFF. DNA of the CDR3: TGTGCCAGCAGCCAAGATGTAGCCGGACTGAACATGGGGACTGAAGCTTTCTTT.

The CDR3 DNA is TGTGCCAGCAGTTACGGTAGCGGCAATGAGCAGTTCTTC. It translates to CASSYGSGNEQFF. The J gene is TRBJ2-1, the V gene TRBV6-2 or TRBV6-3; D perhaps matches TRBD2 (6 bases). CDR3 length equals 13 residues. Germline values: CDR1 MNHEY, CDR2 SVGEGT. Trimming cost V 2 bases and J 6 bases, with 8 bases left between them.

This clone was seen once. J is TRBJ1-6 and V is TRBV11-2; TRBD1 is a possible D gene (6 bases). This CDR3 contains 17 residues. Germline CDR1 SGHAT, CDR2 FQNNGV. V lost 5 bases and J lost 7, with 21 bases in between. CDR3 bases: TGTGCCAGCAGCAGAGATCCCCGGACAGTTATGAATTCACCCCTCCACTTT. Its translation is CASSRDPRTVMNSPLHF.

This chain joins TRBV2 and TRBJ2-1; a weak D match, TRBD1 (8 bases). Germline V gene data show CDR1 as SNHLY and CDR2 as FYNNEI. V gave up 6 bases and J gave up 2 bases, with 17 bases separating them. CDR3 size: 16 residues. In DNA form, the CDR3 reads TGTGCCAGCAGCGCCCAGGGGGCGGGGGCCTACAATGAGCAGTTCTTC. Residues: CASSAQGAGAYNEQFF.